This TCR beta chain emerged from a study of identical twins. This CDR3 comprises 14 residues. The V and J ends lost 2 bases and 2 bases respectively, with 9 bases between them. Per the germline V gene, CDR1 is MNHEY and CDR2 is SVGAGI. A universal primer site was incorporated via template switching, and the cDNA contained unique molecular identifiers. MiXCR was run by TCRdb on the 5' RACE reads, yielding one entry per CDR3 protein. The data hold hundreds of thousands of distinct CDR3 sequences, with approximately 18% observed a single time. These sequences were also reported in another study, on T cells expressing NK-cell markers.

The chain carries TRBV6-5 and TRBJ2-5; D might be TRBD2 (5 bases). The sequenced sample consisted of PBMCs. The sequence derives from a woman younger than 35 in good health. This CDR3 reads CASSYGGGQETQYF. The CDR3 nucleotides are TGTGCCAGCAGTTACGGAGGCGGACAAGAGACCCAGTACTTC.